A single sample gave rise to the 9 T cell receptor beta chains below, sequenced in a study of cytomegalovirus exposure and HLA in healthy donors. The PCR had 60 Vbeta and 13 Jbeta primers. Only in-frame clones appear in the TCRdb table, and some are missing; sequencing was by immunoSEQ multiplex PCR. The sample has about 120,000 clones, around 80% seen once. The sample consisted of PBMCs. These receptors were collected from a man between 18 and 29 years old in good health and CMV-seronegative.

The V gene is TRBV27, the J gene TRBJ1-2; D is ambiguous. The CDR3 covers 13 residues. V gave up 2 bases and J gave up 3 bases, with 7 bases separating them. Germline V gene sequence: CDR1 MNHEY, CDR2 SMNVEV (reference sequence). This CDR3 reads CASSLGLYYGYTF. The CDR3 nucleotides are TGTGCCAGCAGTTTAGGACTGTACTATGGCTACACCTTC.

J is TRBJ1-4 and V is TRBV19; D not certain. Trimming left V 3 bases short and J 8 bases short, with 19 bases between. From germline, CDR1 is LNHDA and CDR2 SQIVND (reference sequence). The CDR3 contains 16 residues. CDR3 region: CASSMAAGLRIEKLFF. For the CDR3, the DNA is TGTGCCAGTAGTATGGCCGCAGGACTCCGGATCGAAAAACTGTTTTTT.

This rearrangement joins TRBV19 to TRBJ1-6; 7 bases align to TRBD1. CDR1 is LNHDA, CDR2 SQIVND, per germline (reference sequence). Germline trimming cut 5 bases from V and 4 bases from J; bases unmatched to any gene: 5. The CDR3 length is 15 residues. DNA for the CDR3: TGTGCCAGTAGTGACCGGGACAGATATAATTCACCCCTCCACTTT. It translates to CASSDRDRYNSPLHF.

The chain couples TRBV7-6 to TRBJ2-1; tentative D call: TRBD2 (6 bases). The CDR3 runs to 15 residues. Looked up from germline, CDR1 is SGHVS and CDR2 is FNYEAQ. V lost 5 bases to trimming and J lost 0 bases, with 11 bases between them. The chain's CDR3 is CASSTRDSSYNEQFF. In DNA, the CDR3 is TGTGCCAGCAGCACCCGGGACTCCTCCTACAATGAGCAGTTCTTC.

This chain connects TRBV11-2 to TRBJ2-2; a weak D match, TRBD2 (6 bases). The CDR3 is made up of 16 amino acids. The V end lost 1 base, the J end lost 4 bases, and 13 bases lay between the germline ends. The germline V gene has CDR1 SGHAT and CDR2 FQNNGV. CDR3 amino acids: CASSLVIREITGELFF. CDR3 nucleotides: TGTGCCAGCAGCTTAGTTATCCGGGAGATCACCGGGGAGCTGTTTTTT.

The rearrangement joins TRBV2 to TRBJ2-2, with 9 bases identical to TRBD2. V gave up 8 bases and J gave up 7 bases; unmatched junction bases: 8. The V gene's germline CDR1 is SNHLY and CDR2 FYNNEI. The CDR3 loop spans 14 amino acids. The CDR3 protein is CASGEREVGGELFF. Here the CDR3 DNA reads TGTGCCAGCGGGGAGCGGGAGGTAGGCGGGGAGCTGTTTTTT.

V gene TRBV18 combines with J gene TRBJ2-7; D is unresolved. Trimming shortened V by 6 bases and J by 3 bases, and 15 bases separated the two germline ends. CDR3 length: 14 amino acids. Per germline, CDR1 KGHSH and CDR2 LQKENI. This CDR3 is CASSLLARNYEQYV. The CDR3 DNA is TGTGCCAGCTCTCTCCTGGCCCGGAACTACGAGCAGTACGTC.

V usage is TRBV27 and J usage is TRBJ1-2; TRBD1 matches at 9 bases. This CDR3 spans 14 amino acids. V shed 6 bases and J 3 bases; nucleotides not matched to a gene: 5. The germline CDR1 and CDR2 sequences are MNHEY and SMNVEV (reference sequence). This CDR3 reads CASREGQGDYGYTF. In DNA form, the CDR3 reads TGTGCCAGCAGGGAGGGACAGGGAGACTATGGCTACACCTTC.

V usage is TRBV2 and J usage is TRBJ2-3; unclear D gene. The V end lost 7 bases, the J end lost 2 bases, and 10 bases lay between the germline ends. This CDR3 spans 13 amino acids. Looked up from germline, CDR1 is SNHLY and CDR2 is FYNNEI. The CDR3 nucleotides read TGTGCCAGCACCGTAGTATCCACAGATACGCAGTATTTT. Its protein product is CASTVVSTDTQYF.